There are a few counts of the clone carrying this TCR beta chain. The record originates from a study of regulatory T cells in long-lasting Graves disease. According to the study, TCR beta libraries were built with iRepertoire HTBI primers and CDR3-region Arm-PCR. TCRdb reprocessed the multiplex PCR reads via MiXCR and lists one record per CDR3 protein. The repertoire holds around 400,000 distinct CDR3 sequences, around a quarter seen once, with 26% in the top ten. The time point denotes: persistent/refractory GD, antithyroid drugs over 5 years with positive TRAb. After RNA was extracted from PBMCs, the TCR library was made from it. In this cohort, patients came from an endocrinology department located in Xi'an, China. The ends lost 1 base at V and 1 base at J; junction bases unmatched: 5. CDR1 is LGHDT, CDR2 YNNKEL, per germline (reference sequence). The CDR3 covers 16 residues.

The source is a female donor with Graves disease. This sequence joins TRBV3-1 and TRBJ1-1; 8 bases are a match to TRBD1. Sequenced here: peripheral blood mononuclear cells (PBMCs), sampled when the disease was refractory, from a patient treated with antithyroid drugs. Here the CDR3 reads CASSQGSQGANTEAFF. In nucleotides, the CDR3 is TGTGCCAGCAGCCAAGGATCTCAGGGGGCGAACACTGAAGCTTTCTTT.